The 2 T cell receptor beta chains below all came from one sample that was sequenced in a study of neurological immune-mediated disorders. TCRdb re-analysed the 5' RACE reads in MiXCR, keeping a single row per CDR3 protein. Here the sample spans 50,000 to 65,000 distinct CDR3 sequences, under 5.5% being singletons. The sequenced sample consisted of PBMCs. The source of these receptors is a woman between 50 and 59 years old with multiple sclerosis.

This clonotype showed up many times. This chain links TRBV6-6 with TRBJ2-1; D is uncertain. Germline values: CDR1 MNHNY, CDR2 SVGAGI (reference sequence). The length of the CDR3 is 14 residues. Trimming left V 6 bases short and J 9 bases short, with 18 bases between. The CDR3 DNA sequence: TGTGCCAGCAGCCTGGCGAATGGGCGCGGTGAGCAGTTCTTC. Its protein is CASSLANGRGEQFF.

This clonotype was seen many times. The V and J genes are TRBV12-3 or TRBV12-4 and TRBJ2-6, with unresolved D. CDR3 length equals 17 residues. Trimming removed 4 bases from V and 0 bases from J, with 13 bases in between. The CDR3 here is CASSYPWANSGANVLTF. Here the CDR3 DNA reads TGTGCCAGCAGTTATCCCTGGGCAAACTCTGGGGCCAACGTCCTGACTTTC.